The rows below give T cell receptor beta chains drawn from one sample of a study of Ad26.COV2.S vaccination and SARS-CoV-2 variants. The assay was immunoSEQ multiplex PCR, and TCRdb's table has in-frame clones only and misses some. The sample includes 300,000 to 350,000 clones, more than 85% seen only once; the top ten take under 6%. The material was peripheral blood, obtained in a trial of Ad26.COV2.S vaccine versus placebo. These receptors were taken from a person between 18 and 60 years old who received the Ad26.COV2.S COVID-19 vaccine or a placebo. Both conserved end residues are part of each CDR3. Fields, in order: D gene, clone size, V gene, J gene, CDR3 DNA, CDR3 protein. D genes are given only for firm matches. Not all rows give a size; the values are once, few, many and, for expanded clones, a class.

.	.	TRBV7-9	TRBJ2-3	TGTGCCAGCAGCTTAGTATCGATAGCGAGCACAGATACGCAGTATTTT	CASSLVSIASTDTQYF
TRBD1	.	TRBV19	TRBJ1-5	TGTGCCAGTAGTATAAATCGGCGGCTGGGTGCGACAGGGGGCCACAATCAGCCCCAGCATTTT	CASSINRRLGATGGHNQPQHF
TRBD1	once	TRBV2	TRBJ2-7	TGTGCCAGCACCCGGGACAGGGGTAGCGAGCAGTACTTC	CASTRDRGSEQYF
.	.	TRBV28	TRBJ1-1	TGTGCCAGCAGCCCCCCGGGGGGCAACATGAACACTGAAGCTTTCTTT	CASSPPGGNMNTEAFF
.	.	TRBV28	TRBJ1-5	TGTGCCAGCAGTTCTGAGGCGGGGAATAGCAATCAGCCCCAGCATTTT	CASSSEAGNSNQPQHF
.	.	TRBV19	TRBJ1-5	TGTGCCAGTAGTACACAGACAGGATTTCAGCCCCAGCATTTT	CASSTQTGFQPQHF
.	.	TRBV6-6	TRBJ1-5	TGTGCCAGCAGCCATGGGCAGGGCGGTCAGCCCCAGCATTTT	CASSHGQGGQPQHF
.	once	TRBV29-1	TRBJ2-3	TGCAGCGTTGAAGAGGGAGCGATAAGCCCCGATACGCAGTATTTT	CSVEEGAISPDTQYF
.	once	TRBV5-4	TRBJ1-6	TGTGCCAGCAGCTCCGCAGTCTATAATTCACCCCTCCACTTT	CASSSAVYNSPLHF
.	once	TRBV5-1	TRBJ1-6	TGCGCCAGCAGCTCTAAAAGGCCTTTAGTAAATTCACCCCTCCACTTT	CASSSKRPLVNSPLHF
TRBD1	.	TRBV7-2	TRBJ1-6	TGTGCCAGCAGCTTAGGGCCGGCAGGGGGAAATTCACCCCTCCACTTT	CASSLGPAGGNSPLHF
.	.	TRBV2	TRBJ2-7	TGTGCCAGCAGTGGGGCCCAATGGAACGAGCAGTACTTC	CASSGAQWNEQYF
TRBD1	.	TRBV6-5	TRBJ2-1	TGTGCCAGCAGTAGACAGGGGGCACACAATGAGCAGTTCTTC	CASSRQGAHNEQFF
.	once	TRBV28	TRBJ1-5	TGTGCCAGCAGGGTCAGCGCTACTAGCAATCAGCCCCAGCATTTT	CASRVSATSNQPQHF
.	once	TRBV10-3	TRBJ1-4	TGTGCCATCAGTGAGTCTAGTTGGACAGATAATGAAAAACTGTTTTTT	CAISESSWTDNEKLFF
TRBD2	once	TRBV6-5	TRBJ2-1	TGTGCCAGCAGTATAGCGGGAGTAGCCTACAATGAGCAGTTCTTC	CASSIAGVAYNEQFF
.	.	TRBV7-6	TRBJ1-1	TGTGCCAGCAGCTTAAAGGAATCGGGCTGGGGGGGAGAAGCTTTCTTT	CASSLKESGWGGEAFF
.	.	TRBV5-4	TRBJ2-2	TGTGCCAGCAGCTTGAACGGTAACACCGGGGAGCTGTTTTTT	CASSLNGNTGELFF
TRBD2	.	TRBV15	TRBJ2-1	TGTGCCACCAGCAGAGATGGGGGACTAGCGGGAGAAAATGAGCAGTTCTTC	CATSRDGGLAGENEQFF
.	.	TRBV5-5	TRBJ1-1	TGTGCCAGCAGCTCGTTCCTGACGGGGACTGAAGCTTTCTTT	CASSSFLTGTEAFF
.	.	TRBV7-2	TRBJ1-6	TGTGCCAGCAGCTCAAGGGGGGGTAATTCACCCCTCCACTTT	CASSSRGGNSPLHF
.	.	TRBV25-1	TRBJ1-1	TGTGCCAGCAGTGAATTGGGTGGGAATGAAGCTTTCTTT	CASSELGGNEAFF
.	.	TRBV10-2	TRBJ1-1	TGCGCCAGCAGTCAGGCACAGACATACACTGAAGCTTTCTTT	CASSQAQTYTEAFF
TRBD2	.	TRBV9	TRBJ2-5	TGTGCCAGCAGCGTAGACCTAGCGGCACAAGAGACCCAGTACTTC	CASSVDLAAQETQYF
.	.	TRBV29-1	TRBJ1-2	TGCAGCGTTGAAGAGGGACGGCCGTCTGGCTACACCTTC	CSVEEGRPSGYTF
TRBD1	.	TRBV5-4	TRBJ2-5	TGTGCCAGCAGCCGTCGGGACAGGGGAGGCCTAGGGACCCAGTACTTC	CASSRRDRGGLGTQYF
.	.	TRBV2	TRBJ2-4	TGTGCCAGCAGGAACAGGGTTTGGGGGGAAAACATTCAGTACTTC	CASRNRVWGENIQYF
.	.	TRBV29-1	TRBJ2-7	TGCAGCGTCGGTAGTACAGGTAGCTCCTACGAGCAGTACTTC	CSVGSTGSSYEQYF
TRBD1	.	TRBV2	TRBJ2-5	TGTGCCAGCAGTGTCGGGTACAGGGGGGAGACCCAGTACTTC	CASSVGYRGETQYF
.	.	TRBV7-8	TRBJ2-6	TGTGCCAGCAGCTTAGCTCGACAGGACGCCTGGTGGGCCAACGTCCTGACTTTC	CASSLARQDAWWANVLTF
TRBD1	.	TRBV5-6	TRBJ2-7	TGTGCCAGCAGCCCGGGACAGGGGGTTTCCTACGAGCAGTACTTC	CASSPGQGVSYEQYF
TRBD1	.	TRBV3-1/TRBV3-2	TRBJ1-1	TGTGCCAGAGCCAATGATCACGACGGTCACAGGGGGCAGGACACTGAAGCTTTCTTT	CARANDHDGHRGQDTEAFF
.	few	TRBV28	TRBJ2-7	TGTGCCAGCAGTTCCCGGACGGGCTACGAGCAGTACTTC	CASSSRTGYEQYF
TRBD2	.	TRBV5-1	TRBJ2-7	TGCGCCAGTTCGACTAGCGCGACCTACGAGCAGTACTTC	CASSTSATYEQYF
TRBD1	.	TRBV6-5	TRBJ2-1	TGTGCCAGCAGTTCGGACAGGGGTTTCTACAATGAGCAGTTCTTC	CASSSDRGFYNEQFF
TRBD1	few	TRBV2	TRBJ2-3	TGTGCCAGCAGCCGGGGACAGGGCACAGATACGCAGTATTTT	CASSRGQGTDTQYF
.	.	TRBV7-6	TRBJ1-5	TGTGCCAGCAGCGCCGCAGGGAATCAGCCCCAGCATTTT	CASSAAGNQPQHF
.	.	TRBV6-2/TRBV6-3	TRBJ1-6	TGTGCCAGCAGTTACTCGGAGGGTCCCATTTCACCCCTCCACTTT	CASSYSEGPISPLHF
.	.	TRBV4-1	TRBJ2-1	TGCGCCAGCAGCCAAGATCGGGCAGACAATGAGCAGTTCTTC	CASSQDRADNEQFF
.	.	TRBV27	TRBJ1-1	TGTGCCAGCAGTCCCGGACGGAGGAACACTGAAGCTTTCTTT	CASSPGRRNTEAFF
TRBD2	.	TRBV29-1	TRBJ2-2	TGCAGCGTTGTTCTAGCGGGGGGCATCGCGAACACCGGGGAGCTGTTTTTT	CSVVLAGGIANTGELFF
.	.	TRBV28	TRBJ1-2	TGTGCCACCCGGACGGAGAACTATGGCTACACCTTC	CATRTENYGYTF
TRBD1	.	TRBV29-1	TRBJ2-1	TGCAGCGTTGGGCGGGCAGGGGGATACAATGAGCAGTTCTTC	CSVGRAGGYNEQFF
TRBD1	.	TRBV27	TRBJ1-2	TGTGCCAGCAGTCTAATAGGGACAGGGAGGATCTATGGCTACACCTTC	CASSLIGTGRIYGYTF
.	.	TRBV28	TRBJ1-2	TGTGCCAGCATCGGAAGGTGGGGCGGTAACTATGGCTACACCTTC	CASIGRWGGNYGYTF
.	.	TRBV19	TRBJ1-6	TGTGCCAGTAGCCGGGGTGGGGATCTCCCCCTCCACTTT	CASSRGGDLPLHF